The entry below gives a single T cell receptor (beta chain) sequence along with its context. Its antigen is unknown. Sequencing used immunoSEQ multiplex PCR; TCRdb keeps in-frame clones, though not all of them. This sample carries fewer than 1,000 clones, more than 20% of them seen once, and the ten largest clones take approximately 23%. These data come from a study of T cells in localized non-small cell lung cancer. Each adjacent lung sample was taken at least 2 cm from the tumor margin and was free of atypia. CDR3 size: 15 residues. V shed 5 bases, J shed 4 bases, and the junction held 8 bases outside the gene matches. The germline gives CDR1 SGHNT, CDR2 YENEEA. General observations from the study: The study sequenced only one region of the tumor. As a result, intratumor heterogeneity could not be excluded and remains possible.

The receptor comes from a woman aged 40-75 years with stage III lung adenocarcinoma. Material: normal lung tissue next to the tumor, obtained before any cancer treatment. The chain carries TRBV11-3 and TRBJ2-1; TRBD1 matches at 7 bases. The CDR3 DNA is TGTGCCAGCAGCAGTCGACAGGGAAGATACAATGAGCAGTTCTTC. Translated, it gives CASSSRQGRYNEQFF.